This T cell receptor (beta chain) was identified during a study of spatial heterogeneity in lung cancer. Time point meaning: sample taken at primary tumor resection. Whole RNA from tumor, nontumor lung or frozen PBMC was sequenced unsorted. This clonotype was detected only a few times. Its antigen is unknown. Findings of the study overall: Whereas they appeared in blood less at follow-up, ubiquitous expanded tumor TCRs appeared there more at resection.

Each CDR3 protein gets one entry after TCRdb re-called the 5' RACE reads with MiXCR. The profile shows about 41,000 distinct CDR3 sequences, approximately 12% of them singletons. The sequencing here drew on PBMCs, taken at surgery. The clonotype originates from a female donor with early-stage non-small cell lung cancer.

CDR3 protein: CASSRQGGAFF. DNA for the CDR3: TGTGCCAGCAGCCGGCAGGGTGGTGCTTTCTTT. The rearrangement links TRBV5-6 to TRBJ1-1, with TRBD1 as a possible D gene (5 bases). Per the germline V gene, CDR1 is SGHDT and CDR2 is YYEEEE. V was shortened by 4 bases and J by 11 bases, with 12 bases between the two germline ends. The length of the CDR3 is 11 residues.